Below, 3 T cell receptor beta chains from the same sample are listed, as sequenced in a study of blood T cell repertoires in COVID-19. Clones were sequenced by immunoSEQ multiplex PCR, and TCRdb holds only the in-frame ones, with some missing. The repertoire holds some 250,000 clones, with approximately 83% as singletons. Input material: PBMCs or T cells enriched from blood (not recorded which). These receptors all come from a woman aged 35 to 49 with acute COVID-19.

The rearrangement joins TRBV5-1 to TRBJ2-7, with 10 bases aligning to TRBD2. The CDR3 loop spans 17 amino acids. In germline, CDR1 is SGHRS, CDR2 YFSETQ. J gave up 1 base and V 1 base, and 8 bases lay outside the gene matches. The CDR3 loop reads CASSLNRSSGRSYEQYF. The CDR3 DNA sequence: TGCGCCAGCAGCTTGAACCGCTCTAGCGGGAGATCCTACGAGCAGTACTTC. Variable domain in full (rest from reference TRBV5-1 and TRBJ2-7): KAGVTQTPRYLIKTRGQQVTLSCSPISGHRSVSWYQQTPGQGLQFLFEYFSETQRNKGNFPGRFSGRQFSNSRSEMNVSTLELGDSALYLCASSLNRSSGRSYEQYFGPGTRLTVT.

The rearrangement links TRBV19 to TRBJ2-1, with 8 bases matching TRBD2. Germline V gives CDR1 LNHDA, CDR2 SQIVND (reference sequence). V lost 3 bases and J lost 4; bases outside the gene matches: 8. The CDR3 is 16 amino acids. The CDR3 loop reads CASSIPRREAYNEQFF. CDR3 nucleotides: TGTGCCAGTAGTATTCCAAGGCGGGAGGCATACAATGAGCAGTTCTTC.

V usage is TRBV3-1 (or the pseudogene TRBV3-2) and J usage is TRBJ2-7, with TRBD1 identical over 9 bases. V dropped 0 bases and J dropped 6; count of bases not matched to a gene: 3. Germline V gives CDR1 LGHDT, CDR2 YNNKEL (reference sequence). This CDR3 region has 14 residues. The CDR3 sequence is CASSQELQGAEQYF. The DNA for the CDR3 is TGTGCCAGCAGCCAAGAACTACAGGGGGCCGAGCAGTACTTC.